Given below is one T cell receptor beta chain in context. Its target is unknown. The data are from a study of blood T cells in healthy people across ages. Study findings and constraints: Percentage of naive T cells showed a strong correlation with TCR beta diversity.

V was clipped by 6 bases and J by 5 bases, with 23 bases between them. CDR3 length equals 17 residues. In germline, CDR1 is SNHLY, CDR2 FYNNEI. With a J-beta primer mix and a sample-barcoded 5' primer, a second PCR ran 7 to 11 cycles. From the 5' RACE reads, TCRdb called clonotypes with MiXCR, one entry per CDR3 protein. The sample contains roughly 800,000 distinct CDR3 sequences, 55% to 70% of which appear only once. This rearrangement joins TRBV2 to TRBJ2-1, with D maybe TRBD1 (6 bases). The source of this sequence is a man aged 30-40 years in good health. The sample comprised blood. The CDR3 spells CASSVLYLGAVDNEQFF. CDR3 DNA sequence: TGTGCCAGCAGCGTCTTATACTTGGGGGCGGTCGACAATGAGCAGTTCTTC. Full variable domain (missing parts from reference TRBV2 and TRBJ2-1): EPEVTQTPSHQVTQMGQEVILRCVPISNHLYFYWYRQILGQKVEFLVSFYNNEISEKSEIFDDQFSVERPDGSNFTLKIRSTKLEDSAMYFCASSVLYLGAVDNEQFFGPGTRLTVL.